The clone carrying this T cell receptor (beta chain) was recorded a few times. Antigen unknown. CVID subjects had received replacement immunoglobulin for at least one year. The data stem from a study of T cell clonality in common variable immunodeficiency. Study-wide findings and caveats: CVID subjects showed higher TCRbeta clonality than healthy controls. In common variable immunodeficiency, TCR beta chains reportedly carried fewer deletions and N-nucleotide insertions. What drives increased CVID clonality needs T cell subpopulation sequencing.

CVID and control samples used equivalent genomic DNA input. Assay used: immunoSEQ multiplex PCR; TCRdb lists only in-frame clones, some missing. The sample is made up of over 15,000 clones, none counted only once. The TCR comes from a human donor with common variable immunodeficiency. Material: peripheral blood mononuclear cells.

CDR3 bases read: TGCGCCAGCAGCTTGAGAGTAGCGGGGGGCCAAGAGACC. It codes for CASSLRVAGGQET. The whole CDR3 protein reads CASSLRVAGGQETQYF. This rearrangement joins TRBV5-1 to TRBJ2-5; TRBD2 matches at 10 bases. From the germline J gene comes the end of the CDR3, since the read stops 3 residues before it. The length of the CDR3 is 16 residues. Looked up from germline, CDR1 is SGHRS and CDR2 is YFSETQ. The V segment lost 1 base and the J segment 1 base; nucleotides outside the gene matches: 4.